One and the same sample provided the 21 T cell receptor beta chains below, sequenced in a study of T cell repertoires in cytomegalovirus infection. TCRdb re-called the reads with MiXCR, one entry per CDR3 protein. This table holds hundreds of thousands of distinct CDR3 sequences, approximately 10% found once. The sample consisted of PBMCs. These receptors came from a human donor in good health (CMV status not recorded). Some clones in this sample may be carry-over from other donors' samples.

There are many counts of this clonotype. The J gene is TRBJ2-5, the V gene TRBV23-1, with D unresolved. TRBV23-1 carries the ORF label, with uncertain function. The CDR3 consists of 16 residues. V gave up 8 bases and J gave up 2 bases, with 21 bases separating them. The CDR3 DNA sequence: TGCGCCAGCGTCGTTGGTGCGACGGTGCAACAAGAGACCCAGTACTTC. This codes for CASVVGATVQQETQYF.

This clonotype showed up many times. V is TRBV20-1 and J is TRBJ2-3; TRBD2 agrees at 13 bases. Germline-derived CDR1 and CDR2 are DFQATT and SNEGSKA (reference sequence). The CDR3 is 14 amino acids. With 5 bases clipped from V and 9 bases from J, the junction kept 8 bases outside the gene matches. CDR3: CSAPGTSGIDTQYF. CDR3 sequence (DNA): TGCAGTGCTCCCGGGACTAGCGGGATAGACACGCAGTATTTT.

This clonotype has at least ten counts. The V gene is TRBV28, the J gene TRBJ2-7; 7 nucleotides align to TRBD2. The length of the CDR3 is 15 residues. Germline V gene lookup returns CDR1 MDHEN and CDR2 SYDVKM. J gave up 5 bases and V 6 bases, and 13 bases lay outside the gene matches. DNA of the CDR3: TGTGCCAGCAGCCTTGGTCGGGCGGGAGTTAACGAGCAGTACTTC. Amino acid sequence: CASSLGRAGVNEQYF.

This clonotype has more than one count but fewer than ten. The V and J genes are TRBV7-9 and TRBJ1-1; D is perhaps TRBD1 (5 bases). The ends were cut back, 5 bases at V and 6 bases at J, with 16 bases in the middle. In germline, CDR1 is SEHNR, CDR2 FQNEAQ (reference sequence). The CDR3 is made up of 14 amino acids. The DNA for the CDR3 is TGTGCCAGCAGCCAGGACATGAGGAAGGCTGAAGCTTTCTTT. Encoded protein: CASSQDMRKAEAFF.

This clonotype appeared a single time. This clone may be a read error of a much larger clone one base away. The chain combines TRBV7-3 with TRBJ2-7; 7 bases are shared with TRBD1. The V and J ends lost 5 bases and 6 bases, in that order; junction bases with no gene match: 19. In germline, CDR1 is SGHTA, CDR2 FQGTGA. The CDR3 runs 17 residues. The chain's CDR3 is CASSLTTGVEVSCEQYF. For the CDR3, the DNA is TGTGCCAGCAGCCTCACCACAGGGGTAGAAGTCTCTTGCGAGCAGTACTTC.

This clonotype occurred many times. This chain links TRBV5-5 with TRBJ1-5; 12 nucleotides line up with TRBD1. J gave up 7 bases and V 3 bases, and 8 bases lay outside the gene matches. CDR3 length: 16 residues. Germline V gene lookup returns CDR1 SGHKS and CDR2 YYEKEE (reference sequence). The CDR3 DNA reads TGTGCCAGCAGCTCGGGGACAGGGGGCGCTGGGCAGCCCCAGCATTTT. Amino acid sequence: CASSSGTGGAGQPQHF.

The chain employs TRBV7-9 and TRBJ1-2; 9 bases are a match to TRBD1. The CDR3 contains 15 residues. V shed 6 bases, J shed 3 bases, and the junction held 8 bases outside the gene matches. Germline V gene data show CDR1 as SEHNR and CDR2 as FQNEAQ (reference sequence). DNA for the CDR3: TGTGCCAGCAGACCATCGTGGGACAGGGACTATGGCTACACCTTC. Translation: CASRPSWDRDYGYTF.

This clonotype was recorded at least ten times. CDR3 amino acids: CASSLPQSYEQYF. In DNA form, the CDR3 reads TGTGCCAGCAGCTTACCACAGAGCTACGAGCAGTACTTC. The gene calls are TRBV7-2 and TRBJ2-7; D is ambiguous. CDR3 length equals 13 residues. Trimming pared 2 bases from V and 3 bases from J, leaving 8 bases between. CDR1 is SGHTA, CDR2 FQGNSA, per germline.

This clonotype was counted many times. The CDR3 DNA follows: TGTGCCAGCAGCTTTCGTCCAAGAGGGGACAATGAGCAGTTCTTC. Its protein product is CASSFRPRGDNEQFF. The J gene is TRBJ2-1, the V gene TRBV3-1, with D perhaps being TRBD1 or TRBD2 (5 bases each). Trimming took off 5 bases at V and 5 bases at J, with 16 bases between the two ends. The germline gives CDR1 LGHDT, CDR2 YNNKEL (reference sequence). CDR3 size: 15 residues.

This clonotype was counted between two and nine times. V usage is TRBV15 and J usage is TRBJ2-7; D may be TRBD2 (6 bases). Deletions cut 1 base from V and 6 bases from J, with 13 bases between. The CDR3 runs to 14 residues. Looked up from germline, CDR1 is LNHNV and CDR2 is YYDKDF (reference sequence). The CDR3 sequence is CATSRGLGGAEQYF. The CDR3 DNA is TGTGCCACCAGCAGAGGTCTAGGAGGGGCCGAGCAGTACTTC. Based on the CDR3 plus reference TRBV15 and TRBJ2-7, the full variable domain is DAMVIQNPRYQVTQFGKPVTLSCSQTLNHNVMYWYQQKSSQAPKLLFHYYDKDFNNEADTPDNFQSRRPNTSFCFLDIRSPGLGDTAMYLCATSRGLGGAEQYFGPGTRLTVT.

This clonotype has ten or more counts. This chain links TRBV12-3 or TRBV12-4 with TRBJ1-1; the D is unclear. This CDR3 has 12 amino acids. V was shortened by 7 bases and J by 1 base, with 7 bases between the two germline ends. The CDR3 region has the DNA TGTGCCAGCACCACCCCGAACACTGAAGCTTTCTTT. This sequence encodes CASTTPNTEAFF.

This clonotype has at least ten counts. The chain employs TRBV2 and TRBJ1-1; 7 positions match TRBD1. V shed 6 bases and J 10 bases; nucleotides not matched to a gene: 17. The V gene's germline CDR1 is SNHLY and CDR2 FYNNEI. The CDR3 has 15 residues. Written as DNA, the CDR3 is TGTGCCAGCAGCCCGACAGGGAGTCCTACCGTTGGAGCTTTCTTT. This encodes CASSPTGSPTVGAFF.

This clonotype occurred many times. V is TRBV5-1 and J is TRBJ2-1; D may match TRBD1 or TRBD2 (6 bases each). CDR1 is SGHRS, CDR2 YFSETQ, per germline. This CDR3 spans 18 amino acids. V was pared by 3 bases and J by 8 bases, with 27 bases between. CDR3: CASSSLLGAGEVSDEQFF. DNA for the CDR3: TGCGCCAGCAGCTCTCTCCTTGGAGCAGGGGAGGTGTCGGATGAGCAGTTCTTC.

This chain links TRBV2 with TRBJ2-1, with D maybe TRBD1 (6 bases). Germline CDR1 is SNHLY and CDR2 is FYNNEI. Trimming stripped 4 bases from V and 4 bases from J, with 8 bases between. This CDR3 has 13 amino acids. The CDR3 sequence is CASSGTAYNEQFF. The CDR3 DNA reads TGTGCCAGCAGTGGGACAGCTTACAATGAGCAGTTCTTC.

This clonotype has a count of ten or more. For the CDR3, the DNA is TGTGCCAGCAGTTACCCGTTGGGGGATGAGCAGTTCTTC. This translates into CASSYPLGDEQFF. V gene TRBV6-2 or TRBV6-3 combines with J gene TRBJ2-1; perhaps D is TRBD1 or TRBD2 (5 bases each). The germline V gene encodes CDR1 MNHEY and CDR2 SVGEGT. V dropped 2 bases and J dropped 8 bases, with 10 bases sitting between them. The CDR3 extends over 13 amino acids.

This clonotype was counted at least ten times. The chain links TRBV27 to TRBJ2-3; tentative D call: TRBD2 (6 bases). This CDR3 has 14 amino acids. Germline CDR1 and CDR2: MNHEY and SMNVEV (reference sequence). V was shortened by 5 bases and J by 5 bases, with 14 bases between the two germline ends. The CDR3 here is CASSRAGGLDTQYF. CDR3 sequence (DNA): TGTGCCAGCAGTCGGGCTGGAGGGCTAGATACGCAGTATTTT.

This clonotype showed up many times. The chain recombines TRBV7-9 with TRBJ2-5, with D hard to call. V dropped 4 bases and J dropped 5 bases, with 11 bases sitting between them. The germline gives CDR1 SEHNR, CDR2 FQNEAQ (reference sequence). This CDR3 has 13 amino acids. Here the CDR3 reads CASSSPARETQYF. The CDR3 nucleotides read TGTGCCAGCAGCTCACCCGCTAGGGAGACCCAGTACTTC.

This clonotype occurred many times. The V call is TRBV7-3, the J call TRBJ2-1, with 11 bases matching TRBD1. V was pared by 7 bases and J by 7 bases, with 12 bases of the junction left unmatched. The CDR3 spans 16 residues. Per the germline V gene, CDR1 is SGHTA and CDR2 is FQGTGA. The CDR3 DNA follows: TGTGCCAGCAAGCCAGATCCGGGACAGGGGGTAAATGAGCAGTTCTTC. Residues: CASKPDPGQGVNEQFF.

The V call is TRBV28, the J call TRBJ2-1, with TRBD1 identical over 7 bases. The J segment lost 7 bases and the V segment lost 3 bases, leaving 6 bases of the junction unmatched. CDR3 length: 14 residues. Germline V gene sequence: CDR1 MDHEN, CDR2 SYDVKM. The CDR3 bases are TGTGCCAGCAGTTTCGGGACAGTCATGAATGAGCAGTTCTTC. Translation gives CASSFGTVMNEQFF.

This clonotype was counted at least ten times. The chain has TRBV10-3 and TRBJ2-7; D is possibly TRBD2 (5 bases). The V and J ends lost 0 bases and 0 bases respectively, with 15 bases between them. Germline V gene sequence: CDR1 ENHRY, CDR2 SYGVKD. There are 17 residues in the CDR3. CDR3 coding DNA: TGTGCCATCAGTGAGTCGAAAGCGGCCAGATTCTCCTACGAGCAGTACTTC. It codes for CAISESKAARFSYEQYF.

This clonotype was picked up one time. V usage is TRBV20-1 and J usage is TRBJ2-4; D may match TRBD1 or TRBD2 (6 bases each). Germline lookup yields CDR1 DFQATT and CDR2 SNEGSKA (reference sequence). The V end lost 3 bases, the J end lost 8 bases, and 14 bases lay between the germline ends. CDR3 length: 13 residues. Here the CDR3 reads CSARPGAAHIQYF. CDR3 bases: TGCAGTGCTAGGCCGGGGGCCGCGCACATTCAGTACTTC.